A single sample is the source of the 25 T cell receptor beta chains below, sequenced in a study of shared clonotypes between healthy human individuals. The data were produced by immunoSEQ multiplex PCR, yet TCRdb's version contains in-frame clones alone and is incomplete. The table lists approximately 400,000 clones, just over 95% of them singletons. The sample taken for sequencing was memory CD8+ T cells sorted from blood. The sample's subset: CD45RO+ cells pooled with CCR7-negative TemRA cells. The receptors here all came from a man aged 25-45 years in good health.

The CDR3 sequence is CASSIDAGVRNEQFF. The DNA for the CDR3 is TGTGCCAGTAGTATAGACGCGGGAGTCCGCAATGAGCAGTTCTTC. The chain recombines TRBV19 with TRBJ2-1; 7 nucleotides agree with TRBD2. CDR1 and CDR2 (germline): LNHDA, SQIVND (reference sequence). The CDR3 extends over 15 amino acids. V was clipped by 0 bases and J by 6 bases; unmatched bases: 5.

V and J are TRBV15 and TRBJ2-7, with 7 positions matching TRBD1. From germline, CDR1 is LNHNV and CDR2 YYDKDF (reference sequence). V lost 0 bases and J lost 0; bases outside the gene matches: 8. CDR3 length equals 17 residues. In nucleotides, the CDR3 is TGTGCCACCAGCAGAGATATCCCGGCAGGGGGCTCCTACGAGCAGTACTTC. Translated: CATSRDIPAGGSYEQYF.

CDR3 coding DNA: TGTGCCAGCAGCTTAGAGGGTGCGGACTACGAGCAGTACTTC. Translating it yields CASSLEGADYEQYF. The chain joins TRBV7-9 to TRBJ2-7; D not certain. V was cut by 1 base and J by 3 bases, with 10 bases left in between. Germline V CDR1 and CDR2: SEHNR, FQNEAQ (reference sequence). The CDR3 consists of 14 residues.

This clone was recorded only once. This rearrangement joins TRBV2 to TRBJ2-1, with 7 bases aligning to TRBD1. The CDR3 is made up of 14 amino acids. V gave up 6 bases and J gave up 10 bases; unmatched junction bases: 12. Germline lookup yields CDR1 SNHLY and CDR2 FYNNEI. This chain's CDR3 is CASRPQDRHQEQFF. Written as DNA, the CDR3 is TGTGCCAGCAGACCTCAGGACAGGCATCAGGAGCAGTTCTTC.

On this clone itself: One junction end does not reproduce the germline sequence, and a read error may be involved. This sample also contains other DNA sequences that code for the same CDR3. This chain joins TRBV5-1 and TRBJ2-3, with 8 bases lining up with TRBD2. CDR3 length: 14 amino acids. Germline lookup yields CDR1 SGHRS and CDR2 YFSETQ. CDR3 DNA: TGCGCCAGCACCCCGGGGGGGGGCACGGATACGCAGTATTTT. Amino acid sequence: CASTPGGGTDTQYF. The entire variable domain, with the rest obtained from reference TRBV5-1 and TRBJ2-3, is as follows: KAGVTQTPRYLIKTRGQQVTLSCSPISGHRSVSWYQQTPGQGLQFLFEYFSETQRNKGNFPGRFSGRQFSNSRSEMNVSTLELGDSALYLCASTPGGGTDTQYFGPGTRLTVL.

This chain joins TRBV5-1 and TRBJ2-2; D not certain. V lost 0 bases to trimming and J lost 0 bases, with 6 bases between them. CDR3 size: 15 residues. The germline V gene encodes CDR1 SGHRS and CDR2 YFSETQ. CDR3 residues: CASSLGDPNTGELFF. The CDR3 coding sequence is TGCGCCAGCAGCTTGGGTGATCCGAACACCGGGGAGCTGTTTTTT. The full variable domain, rest sourced from reference TRBV5-1 and TRBJ2-2, is KAGVTQTPRYLIKTRGQQVTLSCSPISGHRSVSWYQQTPGQGLQFLFEYFSETQRNKGNFPGRFSGRQFSNSRSEMNVSTLELGDSALYLCASSLGDPNTGELFFGEGSRLTVL.

This rearrangement joins TRBV27 to TRBJ1-4, with D possibly matching TRBD1 (5 bases). Trimming cost V 11 bases and J 8 bases, with 21 bases left between them. Per germline, CDR1 MNHEY and CDR2 SMNVEV (reference sequence). This CDR3 region has 14 residues. The DNA of the CDR3 is TGTGCCTCCCGTGCCATAGGGGAGGGGGAAAAACTGTTTTTT. Translated: CASRAIGEGEKLFF. Filled out from reference TRBV27 and TRBJ1-4, the complete variable domain reads EAQVTQNPRYLITVTGKKLTVTCSQNMNHEYMSWYRQDPGLGLRQIYYSMNVEVTDKGDVPEGYKVSRKEKRNFPLILESPSPNQTSLYFCASRAIGEGEKLFFGSGTQLSVL.

The DNA for the CDR3 is TGTGCCAGCAGCCCTTTTTTGGCGGGAGGGCGGGGTGAGCAGTTCTTC. Its protein product is CASSPFLAGGRGEQFF. This chain uses TRBV27 with TRBJ2-1; 9 bases are a match to TRBD2. Trimming took 6 bases from V and 9 from J; bases not matched to a gene: 15. The CDR3 covers 16 residues. The germline V gene encodes CDR1 MNHEY and CDR2 SMNVEV (reference sequence).

Only a few counts were recorded for this clone. The chain couples TRBV30 to TRBJ1-1, with a weak D call TRBD1 (5 bases). V lost 0 bases and J 2 bases, leaving 13 bases between the germline ends. Germline V CDR1 and CDR2: GTSNPN, SVGIG (reference sequence). The CDR3 contains 15 residues. For the CDR3, the DNA is TGTGCCTGGAGTGTATTGGCAGGGAGAAACACTGAAGCTTTCTTT. Translation gives CAWSVLAGRNTEAFF.

The chain joins TRBV9 to TRBJ1-2; D not certain. The V gene's germline CDR1 is SGDLS and CDR2 YYNGEE. Trimming stripped 1 base from V and 6 bases from J, with 10 bases between. The CDR3 contains 13 residues. CDR3 sequence (DNA): TGTGCCAGCAGCGTAATCACAGCAGATGGCTACACCTTC. Its protein is CASSVITADGYTF. The full variable domain, rest sourced from reference TRBV9 and TRBJ1-2, is DSGVTQTPKHLITATGQRVTLRCSPRSGDLSVYWYQQSLDQGLQFLIQYYNGEERAKGNILERFSAQQFPDLHSELNLSSLELGDSALYFCASSVITADGYTFGSGTRLTVV.

As DNA, the CDR3 is TGTGCCAGCAGTTTAAACGAGGGTCCCTACGAGCAGTACTTC. Protein: CASSLNEGPYEQYF. The chain uses TRBV28 and TRBJ2-7; D possibly corresponds to TRBD2 (5 bases). This CDR3 has 14 residues. Trimming shortened V by 2 bases and J by 2 bases, and 10 bases separated the two germline ends. Looked up from germline, CDR1 is MDHEN and CDR2 is SYDVKM.

This chain links TRBV11-2 with TRBJ2-7, with D possibly being TRBD2 (6 bases). Germline values: CDR1 SGHAT, CDR2 FQNNGV. The ends were cut back, 3 bases at V and 8 bases at J, with 8 bases in the middle. This CDR3 spans 11 amino acids. For the CDR3, the DNA is TGTGCCAGCAGCTTGGGGAGGCAGCAGTACTTC. This sequence encodes CASSLGRQQYF.

This chain connects TRBV27 to TRBJ1-3, with D possibly TRBD1 on 5 matching bases. Trimming cost V 2 bases and J 4 bases, with 9 bases left between them. CDR1 is MNHEY, CDR2 SMNVEV, per germline (reference sequence). The CDR3 has 14 amino acids. For the CDR3, the DNA is TGTGCCAGCAGTTTAAGGGGCCCGGGAAACACCATATATTTT. It encodes CASSLRGPGNTIYF.

The genes are TRBV23-1 and TRBJ2-1; the match to TRBD2 covers 11 bases. TRBV23-1 counts as an open reading frame of uncertain function. This CDR3 spans 15 amino acids. V lost 6 bases and J lost 7; bases outside the gene matches: 8. DNA for the CDR3: TGCGCCAGCAGACAACTAGCGGGAGAATCGAATGAGCAGTTCTTC. The encoded protein is CASRQLAGESNEQFF.

The gene calls are TRBV11-2 and TRBJ2-3, with 7 bases aligning to TRBD1. J lost 6 bases, V lost 1 base, and 4 bases had no gene match. The CDR3 length is 14 residues. The germline V gene has CDR1 SGHAT and CDR2 FQNNGV. This CDR3 reads CASSLGGGRDTQYF. The CDR3 region has the DNA TGTGCCAGCAGCTTAGGAGGGGGCAGGGATACGCAGTATTTT.

V gene TRBV5-1 combines with J gene TRBJ2-6; 9 positions agree with TRBD1. Germline lookup yields CDR1 SGHRS and CDR2 YFSETQ. This CDR3 comprises 18 residues. Unmatched junction bases numbered 8, after V lost 4 bases and J lost 0 bases. DNA of the CDR3: TGCGCCAGCAGCGAGGACAGGGGTTTTAGCTCTGGGGCCAACGTCCTGACTTTC. Amino acids: CASSEDRGFSSGANVLTF.

The chain joins TRBV4-2 to TRBJ2-2; D not certain. The CDR3 has 15 residues. V was clipped by 0 bases and J by 1 base, with 6 bases between them. Germline V lookup: CDR1 LGHNA, CDR2 YNFKEQ. The CDR3 DNA follows: TGTGCCAGCAGCCAAGATCCCCAGAACACCGGGGAGCTGTTTTTT. Its protein is CASSQDPQNTGELFF.

The rearrangement links TRBV30 to TRBJ2-3; no firm D call. CDR3 size: 14 residues. Germline CDR1 is GTSNPN and CDR2 is SVGIG (reference sequence). V lost 0 bases to trimming and J lost 0 bases, with 7 bases between them. The CDR3 bases are TGTGCCTGGAGTGTCGGCGTTAGCACAGATACGCAGTATTTT. This sequence encodes CAWSVGVSTDTQYF. Full variable domain (missing parts from reference TRBV30 and TRBJ2-3): SQTIHQWPATLVQPVGSPLSLECTVEGTSNPNLYWYRQAAGRGLQLLFYSVGIGQISSEVPQNLSASRPQDRQFILSSKKLLLSDSGFYLCAWSVGVSTDTQYFGPGTRLTVL.

This chain links TRBV7-2 with TRBJ2-6, with D tentatively TRBD1 (5 bases). The CDR3 totals 15 residues. V was cut by 5 bases and J by 2 bases, with 10 bases left in between. Germline V CDR1 and CDR2: SGHTA, FQGNSA. In DNA, the CDR3 is TGTGCCAGCAGCCCTGACAGTCCTGGGGCCAACGTCCTGACTTTC. This encodes CASSPDSPGANVLTF.

V usage is TRBV11-2 and J usage is TRBJ2-7, with D perhaps TRBD1 or TRBD2 (5 bases each). The CDR3 extends over 17 amino acids. The V and J ends lost 1 base and 9 bases respectively, with 25 bases between them. Germline V gives CDR1 SGHAT, CDR2 FQNNGV. The CDR3 sequence: CASSLALGWPGPRGQYF. The DNA for the CDR3 is TGTGCCAGCAGCTTAGCGTTGGGGTGGCCGGGGCCCCGAGGGCAGTACTTC.

The chain couples TRBV28 to TRBJ2-5, with D perhaps TRBD1 or TRBD2 (5 bases each). The CDR3 totals 15 residues. V lost 6 bases and J lost 5, with 19 bases in between. Germline values: CDR1 MDHEN, CDR2 SYDVKM. The CDR3 sequence: CASSLPKRTFETQYF. Written as DNA, the CDR3 is TGTGCCAGCAGCCTACCTAAGCGGACATTTGAGACCCAGTACTTC.

The V call is TRBV11-1, the J call TRBJ2-3; 8 nucleotides align to TRBD2. Losses at the gene ends were 2 bases for V and 3 bases for J; bases not matched to a gene: 1. Germline CDR1 reads SGHAT; CDR2 reads FQDESV (reference sequence). This CDR3 has 14 amino acids. As DNA, the CDR3 is TGTGCCAGCAGCTTATTAGCGGGAACAGATACGCAGTATTTT. As protein: CASSLLAGTDTQYF.

The chain has TRBV6-1 and TRBJ2-5; D might be TRBD2 (7 bases). V lost 6 bases to trimming and J lost 5 bases, with 13 bases between them. Germline V gives CDR1 MNHNS, CDR2 SASEGT. CDR3 length equals 13 residues. CDR3 protein: CASRWGRGETQYF. Written as DNA, the CDR3 is TGTGCCAGCAGGTGGGGGAGGGGGGAGACCCAGTACTTC.

The chain couples TRBV27 to TRBJ2-3, with 7 bases matching TRBD1. This CDR3 spans 18 amino acids. Germline CDR1 is MNHEY and CDR2 is SMNVEV (reference sequence). The junction had 17 bases not matched to a gene; V was cut back by 4 bases and J by 4 bases. Written as DNA, the CDR3 is TGTGCCAGCAGTTCCCCAGCCCCTCGACAGGGTATCGCAGATACGCAGTATTTT. Translating it yields CASSSPAPRQGIADTQYF.

The count of this clone is one. This chain connects TRBV27 to TRBJ2-1; D is ambiguous. Per the germline V gene, CDR1 is MNHEY and CDR2 is SMNVEV (reference sequence). The V end lost 4 bases, the J end lost 7 bases, and 29 bases lay between the germline ends. The CDR3 contains 19 residues. The DNA of the CDR3 is TGTGCCAGCAGTTACCAATACCCCGTTTATAATCCCCCTATAAATGAGCAGTTCTTC. Translating gives CASSYQYPVYNPPINEQFF.